Listed below are T cell receptor beta chains from one sample, sequenced in a study of cytomegalovirus exposure and HLA in healthy donors. The table came from immunoSEQ multiplex PCR; TCRdb's copy has only in-frame clones and leaves some out. The sample shows around 140,000 clones, approximately 91% of them seen only once. The sample comprised PBMCs. The receptor set was obtained from a woman in her 40s in good health and CMV-seronegative. CDR3s include the opening cysteine and the closing phenylalanine or tryptophan. The order of the fields is J gene, V gene, D gene, clone size, CDR3 DNA, CDR3 protein. D genes are given only for firm matches. Clone sizes are given selectively: once, few, many, or a class where the clone is expanded.

TRBJ2-3,TRBV29-1,.,.,TGCAGCGTTGAAGACAGGGTCCCAGATACGCAGTATTTT,CSVEDRVPDTQYF
TRBJ2-7,TRBV6-5,.,.,TGTGCCAGTACTAAGGGGGACACCAGGCGCGAGCAGTACTTC,CASTKGDTRREQYF
TRBJ2-2,TRBV2,TRBD2,.,TGTGCCAGCAGCGACGGACTAGCGGGCACCGGGGAGCTGTTTTTT,CASSDGLAGTGELFF
TRBJ2-1,TRBV11-2,.,once,TGTGCCAGCGACTATCTAGATGAGCAGTTCTTC,CASDYLDEQFF
TRBJ2-5,TRBV10-3,TRBD1,.,TGTGCCACCCGTTCTCAGGGGGCGGAGACCCAGTACTTC,CATRSQGAETQYF
TRBJ2-5,TRBV5-4,TRBD2,.,TGTGCCAGCAGCACGGGACTAGCGGGAGGCCCCAACCAGAAGACCCAGTACTTC,CASSTGLAGGPNQKTQYF
TRBJ1-5,TRBV9,.,.,TGTGCCAGCAGCGTAACCGGGACTTTTAGCAATCAGCCCCAGCATTTT,CASSVTGTFSNQPQHF
TRBJ1-5,TRBV6-1,.,once,TGTGCCAGCAGTGACCGGTTCGTACCCCAGCATTTT,CASSDRFVPQHF
TRBJ2-5,TRBV7-2,.,.,TGTGCCAGCGGTCTACAGTTTCAAGAGACCCAGTACTTC,CASGLQFQETQYF
TRBJ2-7,TRBV4-1,.,.,TGCGCCAGCAGCCAAGCGGACAGCTCCTACGAGCAGTACTTC,CASSQADSSYEQYF